The following is a T cell receptor (beta chain) sequence with its context. The antigen is undetermined. The sample is drawn from a study of shared clonotypes between healthy human individuals. Study overall: Each donor contributed plates that comprised three CD4 naive, three CD4 memory, two CD8 naive and one CD8 memory. Study results and limitations: Sampling used blood alone; tissue repertoires probably differ. Estimated richness was generally greater in naive than memory subsets.

Libraries were prepared by immunoSEQ multiplex PCR; TCRdb keeps only in-frame clonotypes and omits some of them. The sample includes around 2.1 million clones, almost 96% of them seen just once. The germline V and J ends were trimmed by 0 bases and 0 bases, with 9 bases remaining between them. The CDR3 consists of 15 residues. Germline V gives CDR1 ENHRY, CDR2 SYGVKD. The chain recombines TRBV10-3 with TRBJ2-7, with TRBD2 as a possible D gene (6 bases). The origin of this receptor is a man younger than 35 in good health. Sequences were obtained from naive CD4+ T cells sorted from blood. Subset defined: CD45RA+ positively selected. CDR3 DNA: TGTGCCATCAGTGAGTCGGGGGGAATCTCCTACGAGCAGTACTTC. Translating it yields CAISESGGISYEQYF.